The 10 T cell receptor beta chains below all came from one sample that was sequenced in a study of shared clonotypes between healthy human individuals. TCRdb's copy holds only in-frame clones and misses some; the assay was immunoSEQ multiplex PCR. The sample lists about 480,000 clones; 75% to 85% were seen once. The sample comprised PBMCs. These receptor sequences come from a woman aged 40 to 49 in good health. Some clones in this sample may be carry-over from other donors' samples.

This clone was picked up one time. This chain joins TRBV18 and TRBJ2-7; D may be TRBD1 (5 bases). Deletions cut 2 bases from V and 7 bases from J, with 15 bases between. Germline lookup yields CDR1 KGHSH and CDR2 LQKENI. The CDR3 is 14 amino acids. The DNA of the CDR3 is TGTGCCAGCTCACCAGGATTAACTGCAGGGGAGCAGTACTTC. Translated: CASSPGLTAGEQYF. Variable domain in full (rest from reference TRBV18 and TRBJ2-7): NAGVMQNPRHLVRRRGQEARLRCSPMKGHSHVYWYRQLPEEGLKFMVYLQKENIIDESGMPKERFSAEFPKEGPSILRIQQVVRGDSAAYFCASSPGLTAGEQYFGPGTRLTVT.

This chain connects TRBV2 to TRBJ2-7; 8 positions match TRBD1. Per germline, CDR1 SNHLY and CDR2 FYNNEI. V shed 7 bases and J 1 base; nucleotides not matched to a gene: 9. CDR3 length: 15 residues. CDR3 bases: TGTGCCAGCAAGTTGGTAGGACAGGGTTCCTACGAGCAGTACTTC. It encodes CASKLVGQGSYEQYF.

CDR3 sequence reads: CASTPVDRGDYGYTF. Here the CDR3 DNA reads TGTGCCAGCACCCCGGTGGACAGGGGAGACTATGGCTACACCTTC. The chain joins TRBV2 to TRBJ1-2, with 9 bases lining up with TRBD1. The junction had 9 bases not matched to a gene; V was cut back by 7 bases and J by 3 bases. Germline assignment: CDR1 SNHLY and CDR2 FYNNEI. The CDR3 has 15 amino acids.

This clone was counted between two and nine times. This sequence joins TRBV20-1 and TRBJ1-1; TRBD1 is a possible D gene (5 bases). The CDR3 contains 11 residues. Germline-derived CDR1 and CDR2 are DFQATT and SNEGSKA (reference sequence). Between the trimmed V and J ends, which lost 3 bases and 7 bases, there was a span of 9 bases. CDR3 nucleotides: TGCAGTGCTAGGAGGGACGGTGAAGCTTTCTTT. It is translated as CSARRDGEAFF.

The CDR3: CASSPGQGTTYEQYF. CDR3 in DNA: TGTGCCAGCAGTCCGGGACAGGGGACCACCTACGAGCAGTACTTC. The V and J genes are TRBV28 and TRBJ2-7; TRBD1 agrees at 10 bases. The CDR3 is 15 amino acids. Germline values: CDR1 MDHEN, CDR2 SYDVKM. The V segment lost 5 bases and the J segment 2 bases; nucleotides outside the gene matches: 6.

V and J are TRBV9 and TRBJ2-2; no reliable D call. The V gene's germline CDR1 is SGDLS and CDR2 YYNGEE. The CDR3 sequence is 14 residues long. Deletions cut 3 bases from V and 2 bases from J, with 8 bases between. CDR3 amino acids: CASSAQPNTGELFF. The CDR3 bases are TGTGCCAGCAGCGCCCAACCAAACACCGGGGAGCTGTTTTTT.

The chain is built from TRBV18 and TRBJ2-7, with no clear D. The germline V and J ends were trimmed by 3 bases and 2 bases, with 8 bases remaining between them. Germline CDR1 KGHSH, CDR2 LQKENI. The CDR3 sequence is 13 residues long. The CDR3 DNA sequence: TGTGCCAGCTCACCCAACGGCCCCTACGAGCAGTACTTC. Amino acids: CASSPNGPYEQYF.

V gene TRBV5-1 combines with J gene TRBJ2-7; 7 bases map to TRBD1. This CDR3 comprises 14 residues. The ends lost 4 bases at V and 2 bases at J; junction bases unmatched: 6. Germline V lookup: CDR1 SGHRS, CDR2 YFSETQ. DNA of the CDR3: TGCGCCAGCAGCCCTGCCGGGACAGCCTACGAGCAGTACTTC. It encodes CASSPAGTAYEQYF. Looking up the rest from reference TRBV5-1 and TRBJ2-7 gives the full variable domain: KAGVTQTPRYLIKTRGQQVTLSCSPISGHRSVSWYQQTPGQGLQFLFEYFSETQRNKGNFPGRFSGRQFSNSRSEMNVSTLELGDSALYLCASSPAGTAYEQYFGPGTRLTVT.

This clone was counted many times. The chain combines TRBV30 with TRBJ2-7, with D possibly TRBD2 on 6 matching bases. The CDR3 covers 12 residues. Trimming took off 4 bases at V and 7 bases at J, with 14 bases between the two ends. The germline CDR1 and CDR2 sequences are GTSNPN and SVGIG (reference sequence). CDR3 nucleotides: TGTGCCTGGAACCTCCTGGGGGGAGAGCAGTACTTC. Translation: CAWNLLGGEQYF.

This chain connects TRBV2 to TRBJ2-5; D perhaps matches TRBD2 (5 bases). The CDR3 runs to 14 residues. Per germline, CDR1 SNHLY and CDR2 FYNNEI. Trimming stripped 5 bases from V and 1 base from J, with 11 bases between. In nucleotides, the CDR3 is TGTGCCAGCAGTCCCACTAGGAGCCAAGAGACCCAGTACTTC. Residues: CASSPTRSQETQYF. Looking up the rest from reference TRBV2 and TRBJ2-5 gives the full variable domain: EPEVTQTPSHQVTQMGQEVILRCVPISNHLYFYWYRQILGQKVEFLVSFYNNEISEKSEIFDDQFSVERPDGSNFTLKIRSTKLEDSAMYFCASSPTRSQETQYFGPGTRLLVL.